In its sample, the clone carrying this T cell receptor beta chain was seen a few times. Its specificity is not known. From blood, about 240-550 ng of genomic DNA served as TRB template. The source of the sample is a study of T and B cells in COVID-19 patients. Study results and limitations: Clonality of TRB repertoires was high in active COVID-19; recovery brought above-healthy diversity and richness.

The CDR3 runs 15 residues. Germline assignment: CDR1 KGHSH and CDR2 LQKENI. The V segment lost 2 bases and the J segment 2 bases; nucleotides outside the gene matches: 4. Multiplex PCR with BIOMED2 TRB-A/B primer pools amplified TRB rearrangements. TCRdb ran MiXCR on the multiplex PCR reads and lists one entry per CDR3 protein. Found here are more than 10,000 distinct CDR3 sequences, around 35% of them singletons; the top ten hold roughly a sixth. The chain recombines TRBV18 with TRBJ2-7, with 9 bases aligning to TRBD1. This receptor was identified in a human donor with active COVID-19. Sequenced sample: blood. The chain's CDR3 is CASSPGQGRPYEQYF. The CDR3 coding sequence is TGTGCCAGCTCACCAGGACAGGGGAGGCCCTACGAGCAGTACTTC.